This TCR gamma chain was sequenced during a study of γδ T cells in repeated Plasmodium falciparum infection. Study context: Four controlled malaria infections with P. falciparum NF54 spanned 500 to 650 days. Some Malian samples span acute malaria episodes; others come from no-transmission periods.

CDR3 length: 14 amino acids. The germline V gene has CDR1 EGSNGY and CDR2 YDSYNSKV. TCRdb redid clone calling on the multiplex PCR reads using CATT. The repertoire consists of about 30,000 gamma-chain clones, with roughly 1.4% occurring once and the leading ten covering approximately 19%. Study observations and caveats: Waves of new clonotype selection appeared after repeated controlled infections in Vdelta2-negative, largely Vdelta1+, gammadelta T cells. Over time and infection, Vgamma9/Vdelta2+ repertoires remained highly stable and polyclonal.

This clone has only a few counts. Its antigen is unidentified. TCRdb shows a much larger clone's protein in place of this DNA's translation, and the two differ at residue 12, likely through a read error; the protein shown is translated from the DNA. Flow sorting of PBMC yielded separate Vgamma9/Vdelta2+ and Vdelta2-negative gammadelta T cell populations for bulk repertoire analysis. Source material: gamma-delta T cells from blood. The V gene was identified as TRGV2, while no J gene was called. The receptor was isolated from a pool of human donors (malaria-infected and uninfected, not separated). CDR3 region: CATWEKPTGWFRIF. CDR3 DNA sequence: TGTGCCACCTGGGAAAAGCCCACTGGTTGGTTCAGGATATTT.